Only one count was recorded for the clone carrying this T cell receptor (beta chain). V gave up 0 bases and J gave up 0 bases, with 10 bases separating them. Germline V CDR1 and CDR2: SGDLS, YYNGEE. The CDR3 runs to 16 residues. Repertoires were generated with immunoSEQ multiplex PCR, while TCRdb's copy carries only in-frame clones and drops some. The sample lists 70,000 to 75,000 clones, just under 95% occurring once. The sample comes from a study of technical replicates of blood from a handful of donors. The rearrangement links TRBV9 to TRBJ1-3; no reliable D call. The TCR was taken from a human donor in good health. Sequenced material: T cells isolated from PBMCs. CDR3 coding DNA: TGTGCCAGCAGCGTAGGATCCGCGGTCTCTGGAAACACCATATATTTT. This codes for CASSVGSAVSGNTIYF.